The TCR beta chain described here comes from a study of CD8+ T cells in alopecia areata. Points on this clone: Its antigen is still unknown.

The treatment is: oral pan-JAK inhibitor, 5-10 mg twice daily. Sequencing templates came from extracted RNA that was reverse transcribed into cDNA. Data came from immunoSEQ multiplex PCR; TCRdb stores just in-frame clones and leaves some out. The table records over 70,000 clones, 66% of them present only once. Germline CDR1 and CDR2: SGHDT and YYEEEE. CDR3 length equals 15 residues. V was pared by 1 base and J by 3 bases, with 13 bases between. General study findings and limits: Scalp clonality and expanded CD8+ clones among the top 100 fell significantly with tofacitinib.

The chain couples TRBV5-6 to TRBJ2-5; either TRBD1 or TRBD2 may supply D (6 bases each). The clonotype comes from a human donor with alopecia areata. The sequenced sample was CD8+ T cells sorted from blood, obtained at week 24, from a patient treated with tofacitinib. The CDR3 DNA reads as TGTGCCAGCAGCTTGTTTGGGGGGCAGGAAGAGACCCAGTACTTC. Translating it yields CASSLFGGQEETQYF.